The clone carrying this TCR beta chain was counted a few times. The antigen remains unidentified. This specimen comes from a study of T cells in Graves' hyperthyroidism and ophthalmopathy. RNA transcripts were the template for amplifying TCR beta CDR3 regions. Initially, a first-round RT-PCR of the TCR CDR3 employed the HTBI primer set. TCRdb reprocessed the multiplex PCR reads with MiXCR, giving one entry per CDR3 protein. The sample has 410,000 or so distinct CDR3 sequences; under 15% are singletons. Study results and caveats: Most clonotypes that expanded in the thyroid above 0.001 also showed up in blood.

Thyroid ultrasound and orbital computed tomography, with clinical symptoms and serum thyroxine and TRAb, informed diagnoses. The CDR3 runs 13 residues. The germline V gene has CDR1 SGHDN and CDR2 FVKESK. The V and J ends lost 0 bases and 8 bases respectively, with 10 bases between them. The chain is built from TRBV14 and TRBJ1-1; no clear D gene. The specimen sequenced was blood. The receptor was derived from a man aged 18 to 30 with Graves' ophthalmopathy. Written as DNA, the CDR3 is TGTGCCAGCAGCCAAGAAGCCCAGCAGGAAGCTTTCTTT. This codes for CASSQEAQQEAFF.